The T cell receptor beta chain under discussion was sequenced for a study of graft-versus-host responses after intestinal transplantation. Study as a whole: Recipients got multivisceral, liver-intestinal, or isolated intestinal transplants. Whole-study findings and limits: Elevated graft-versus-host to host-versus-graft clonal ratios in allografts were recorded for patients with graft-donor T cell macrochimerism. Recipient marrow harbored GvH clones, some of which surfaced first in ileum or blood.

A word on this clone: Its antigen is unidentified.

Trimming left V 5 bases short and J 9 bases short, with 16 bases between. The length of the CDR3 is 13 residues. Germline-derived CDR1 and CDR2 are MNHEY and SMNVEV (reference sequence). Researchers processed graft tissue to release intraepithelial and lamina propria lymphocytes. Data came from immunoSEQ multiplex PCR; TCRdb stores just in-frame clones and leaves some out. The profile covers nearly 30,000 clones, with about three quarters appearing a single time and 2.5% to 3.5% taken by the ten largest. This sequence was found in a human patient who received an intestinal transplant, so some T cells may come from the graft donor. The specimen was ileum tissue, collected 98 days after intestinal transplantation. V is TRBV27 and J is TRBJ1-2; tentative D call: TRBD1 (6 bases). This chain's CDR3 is CASSLGGAGRYTF. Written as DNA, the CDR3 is TGTGCCAGCAGTCTGGGGGGGGCAGGTCGCTACACCTTC.